The clone carrying this T cell receptor beta chain was seen only a few times. V lost 4 bases to trimming and J lost 3 bases, with 16 bases between them. This CDR3 spans 16 amino acids. The germline V gene has CDR1 MNHEY and CDR2 SMNVEV (reference sequence). The sample comes from a study of cytomegalovirus exposure and HLA in healthy donors. Study-level background: Roughly 89 million unique TCR sequences came from HLA-typed donors in an early release.

The PCR contained 60 Vbeta and 13 Jbeta primers. Generated by immunoSEQ multiplex PCR, the TCRdb table keeps only in-frame clones and is missing some. The table has over 150,000 clones, about 80% seen once; the top ten hold under 0.85%. This chain connects TRBV27 to TRBJ2-1; unclear D gene. The sequencing sample was made of PBMCs. The TCR sequence derives from a boy aged 5-17 years in good health and CMV-seronegative. CDR3 protein: CASSSSTPSGYNEQFF. CDR3 coding DNA: TGTGCCAGCAGTTCATCAACCCCCTCGGGCTACAATGAGCAGTTCTTC.